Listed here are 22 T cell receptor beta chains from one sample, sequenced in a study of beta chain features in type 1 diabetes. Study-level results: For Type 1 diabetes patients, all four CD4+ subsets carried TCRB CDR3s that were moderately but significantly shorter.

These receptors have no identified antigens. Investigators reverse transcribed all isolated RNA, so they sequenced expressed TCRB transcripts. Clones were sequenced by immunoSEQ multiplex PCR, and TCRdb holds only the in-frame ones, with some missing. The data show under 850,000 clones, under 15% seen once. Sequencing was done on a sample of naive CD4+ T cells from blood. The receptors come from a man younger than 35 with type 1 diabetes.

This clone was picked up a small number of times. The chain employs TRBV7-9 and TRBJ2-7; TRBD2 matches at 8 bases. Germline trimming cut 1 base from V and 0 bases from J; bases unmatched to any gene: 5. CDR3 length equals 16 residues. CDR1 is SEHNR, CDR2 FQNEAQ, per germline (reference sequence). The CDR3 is CASSLGIAGSSYEQYF. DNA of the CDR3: TGTGCCAGCAGCTTAGGGATAGCGGGGAGCTCCTACGAGCAGTACTTC.

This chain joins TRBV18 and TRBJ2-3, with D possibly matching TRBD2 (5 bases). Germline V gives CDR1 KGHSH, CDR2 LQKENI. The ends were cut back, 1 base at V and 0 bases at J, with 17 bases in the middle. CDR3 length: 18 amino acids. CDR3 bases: TGTGCCAGCTCACCACTGGGGAGCGGCTTCACTAGCACAGATACGCAGTATTTT. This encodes CASSPLGSGFTSTDTQYF.

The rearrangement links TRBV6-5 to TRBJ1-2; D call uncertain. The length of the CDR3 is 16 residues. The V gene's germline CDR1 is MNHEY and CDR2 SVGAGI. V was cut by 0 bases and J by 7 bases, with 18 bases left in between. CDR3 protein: CASSYSTSPFGSGYTF. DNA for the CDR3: TGTGCCAGCAGTTACTCGACCTCCCCATTTGGTAGTGGCTACACCTTC.

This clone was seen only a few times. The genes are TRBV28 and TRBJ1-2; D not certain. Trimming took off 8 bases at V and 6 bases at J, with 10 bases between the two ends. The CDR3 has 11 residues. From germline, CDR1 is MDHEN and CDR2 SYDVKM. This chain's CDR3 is CASCLADGYTF. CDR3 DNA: TGTGCCAGCTGCCTAGCCGATGGCTACACCTTC.

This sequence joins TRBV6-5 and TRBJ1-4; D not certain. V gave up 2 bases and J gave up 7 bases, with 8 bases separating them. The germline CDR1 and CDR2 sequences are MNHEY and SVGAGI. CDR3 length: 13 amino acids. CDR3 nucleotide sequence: TGTGCCAGCAGTTACGTGGGGAGTGAAAAACTGTTTTTT. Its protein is CASSYVGSEKLFF.

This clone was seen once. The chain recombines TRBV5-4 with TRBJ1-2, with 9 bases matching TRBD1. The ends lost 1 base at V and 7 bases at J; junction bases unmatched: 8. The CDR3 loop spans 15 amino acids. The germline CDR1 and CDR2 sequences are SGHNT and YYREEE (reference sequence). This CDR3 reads CASSLITGGAIGYTF. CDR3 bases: TGTGCCAGCAGCTTGATTACAGGGGGCGCAATTGGCTACACCTTC.

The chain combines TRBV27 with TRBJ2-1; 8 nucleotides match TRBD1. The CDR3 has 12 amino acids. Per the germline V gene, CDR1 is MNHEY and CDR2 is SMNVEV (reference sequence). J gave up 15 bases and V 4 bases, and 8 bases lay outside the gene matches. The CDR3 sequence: CASSSTGGSWFF. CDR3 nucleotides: TGTGCCAGCAGTTCAACAGGGGGATCATGGTTCTTC.

The DNA of the CDR3 is TGCGCCAGCAGCCGGGATCATTCCAAAAACATTCAGTACTTC. This sequence encodes CASSRDHSKNIQYF. The chain joins TRBV4-1 to TRBJ2-4; D call uncertain. Trimming took 4 bases from V and 2 from J, leaving 9 bases between them. This CDR3 is 14 amino acids long. Per the germline V gene, CDR1 is MGHRA and CDR2 is YSYEKL.

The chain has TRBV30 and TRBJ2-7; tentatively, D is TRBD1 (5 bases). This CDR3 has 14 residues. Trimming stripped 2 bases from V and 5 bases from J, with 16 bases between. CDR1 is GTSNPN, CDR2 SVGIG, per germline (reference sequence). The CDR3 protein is CAWSLGQGANEQYF. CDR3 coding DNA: TGTGCCTGGAGTTTAGGTCAGGGCGCCAACGAGCAGTACTTC.

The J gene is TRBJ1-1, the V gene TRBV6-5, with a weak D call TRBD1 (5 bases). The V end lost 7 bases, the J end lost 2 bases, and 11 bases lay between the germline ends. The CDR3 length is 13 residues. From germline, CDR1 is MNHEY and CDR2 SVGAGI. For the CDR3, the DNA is TGTGCCAGCACCGAGACAGCCAACACTGAAGCTTTCTTT. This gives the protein CASTETANTEAFF.

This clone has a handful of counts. In nucleotides, the CDR3 is TGTGCCAGCTCACCGACCGCAACAGGGGGTTTTGGGGAGCAGTACTTC. This gives the protein CASSPTATGGFGEQYF. The V gene is TRBV18, the J gene TRBJ2-7; TRBD1 agrees at 8 bases. This CDR3 comprises 16 residues. Germline-derived CDR1 and CDR2 are KGHSH and LQKENI. V was clipped by 3 bases and J by 7 bases; unmatched bases: 14.

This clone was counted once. CDR3 coding DNA: TGTGCCAGCAGGTCCACAGGGACCATGAACACTGAAGCTTTCTTT. Amino acid sequence: CASRSTGTMNTEAFF. The rearrangement links TRBV7-3 to TRBJ1-1; perhaps TRBD1 as D (6 bases). Per the germline V gene, CDR1 is SGHTA and CDR2 is FQGTGA. This CDR3 has 15 amino acids. V was clipped by 6 bases and J by 0 bases, with 14 bases between them. Variable domain in full (rest from reference TRBV7-3 and TRBJ1-1): GAGVSQTPSNKVTEKGKYVELRCDPISGHTALYWYRQSLGQGPEFLIYFQGTGAADDSGLPNDRFFAVRPEGSVSTLKIQRTERGDSAVYLCASRSTGTMNTEAFFGQGTRLTVV.

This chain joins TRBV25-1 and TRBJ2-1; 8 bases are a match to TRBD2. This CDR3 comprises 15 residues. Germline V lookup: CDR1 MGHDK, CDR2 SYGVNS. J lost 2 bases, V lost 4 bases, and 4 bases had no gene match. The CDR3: CASSVAGLAYNEQFF. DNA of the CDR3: TGTGCCAGCAGTGTAGCGGGGCTGGCCTACAATGAGCAGTTCTTC.

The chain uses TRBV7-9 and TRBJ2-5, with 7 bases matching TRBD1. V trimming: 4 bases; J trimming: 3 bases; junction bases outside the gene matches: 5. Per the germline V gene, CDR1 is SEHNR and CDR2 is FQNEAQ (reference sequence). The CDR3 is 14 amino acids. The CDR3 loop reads CASSSTGRKETQYF. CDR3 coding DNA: TGTGCCAGCAGCTCGACAGGGCGAAAAGAGACCCAGTACTTC.

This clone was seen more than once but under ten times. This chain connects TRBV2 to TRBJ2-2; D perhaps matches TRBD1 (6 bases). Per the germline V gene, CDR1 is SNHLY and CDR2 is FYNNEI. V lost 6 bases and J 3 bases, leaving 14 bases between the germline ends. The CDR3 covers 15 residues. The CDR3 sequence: CASSKTGHDTGELFF. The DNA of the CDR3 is TGTGCCAGCAGCAAAACGGGACACGACACCGGGGAGCTGTTTTTT.

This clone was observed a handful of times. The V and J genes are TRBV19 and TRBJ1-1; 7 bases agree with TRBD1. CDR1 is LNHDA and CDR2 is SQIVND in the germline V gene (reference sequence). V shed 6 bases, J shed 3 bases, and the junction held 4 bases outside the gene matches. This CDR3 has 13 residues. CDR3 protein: CASSSTGDTEAFF. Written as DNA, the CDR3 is TGTGCCAGTAGCTCTACAGGGGACACTGAAGCTTTCTTT.

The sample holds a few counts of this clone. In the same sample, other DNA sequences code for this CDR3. CDR3 DNA sequence: TGCGCCAGCAGCTCATCCTACGAGCAGTACTTC. Its protein product is CASSSSYEQYF. The chain joins TRBV5-1 to TRBJ2-7; D is unclear. Germline CDR1 SGHRS, CDR2 YFSETQ. The V gene lost 3 bases and the J gene lost 1 base, with 2 bases spanning the gap. The CDR3 runs to 11 residues.

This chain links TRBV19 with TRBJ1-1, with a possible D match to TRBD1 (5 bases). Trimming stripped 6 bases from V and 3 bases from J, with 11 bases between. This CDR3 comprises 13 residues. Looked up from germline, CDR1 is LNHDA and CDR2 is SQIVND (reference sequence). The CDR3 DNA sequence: TGTGCCAGTAGCCGGACACCCTACACTGAAGCTTTCTTT. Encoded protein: CASSRTPYTEAFF.

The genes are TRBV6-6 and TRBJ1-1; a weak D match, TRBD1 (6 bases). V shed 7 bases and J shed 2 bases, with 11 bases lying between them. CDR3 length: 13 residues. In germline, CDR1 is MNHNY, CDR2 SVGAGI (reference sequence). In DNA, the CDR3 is TGTGCCAGCATCAGGGGTTTTAACACTGAAGCTTTCTTT. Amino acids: CASIRGFNTEAFF.

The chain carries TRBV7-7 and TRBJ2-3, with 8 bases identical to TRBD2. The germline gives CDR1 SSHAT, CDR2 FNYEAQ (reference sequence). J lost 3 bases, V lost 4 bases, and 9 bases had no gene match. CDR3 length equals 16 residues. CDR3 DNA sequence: TGTGCCAGCAGCTCAGGACGGGGGGGCGGTACAGATACGCAGTATTTT. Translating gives CASSSGRGGGTDTQYF.

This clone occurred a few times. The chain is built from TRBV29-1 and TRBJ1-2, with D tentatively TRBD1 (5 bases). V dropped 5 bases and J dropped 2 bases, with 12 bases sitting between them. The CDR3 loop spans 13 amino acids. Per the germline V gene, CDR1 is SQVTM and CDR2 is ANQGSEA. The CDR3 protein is CSVQGEGNYGYTF. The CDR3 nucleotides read TGCAGCGTTCAGGGAGAGGGAAACTATGGCTACACCTTC.

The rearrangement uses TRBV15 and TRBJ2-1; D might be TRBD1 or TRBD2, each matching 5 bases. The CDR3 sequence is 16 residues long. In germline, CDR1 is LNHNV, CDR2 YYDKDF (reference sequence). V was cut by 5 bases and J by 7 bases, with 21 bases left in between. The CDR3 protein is CATSERPFRGPNEQFF. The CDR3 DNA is TGTGCCACCAGCGAGCGGCCATTCCGGGGCCCGAATGAGCAGTTCTTC.